The 8 T cell receptor beta chains listed next were all sequenced from one sample in a study of blood T cell repertoires in COVID-19. Produced via immunoSEQ multiplex PCR; TCRdb's table is partial and in-frame only. The sample consists of roughly 110,000 clones, roughly 88% of them appearing once. Sequencing used peripheral blood. The receptors were gathered from a woman in her seventies who had recovered from COVID-19.

The genes are TRBV12-3 or TRBV12-4 and TRBJ2-5, with 7 bases that match TRBD2. The J segment lost 2 bases and the V segment lost 9 bases, leaving 6 bases of the junction unmatched. The CDR3 consists of 13 residues. CDR3 residues: CASSAGRQETQYF. CDR3 in DNA: TGTGCCAGTTCAGCGGGACGGCAAGAGACCCAGTACTTC.

V and J are TRBV28 and TRBJ1-3, with D possibly TRBD1 on 5 matching bases. Germline values: CDR1 MDHEN, CDR2 SYDVKM. The CDR3 is 15 residues long. Trimming took off 2 bases at V and 4 bases at J, with 12 bases between the two ends. CDR3 sequence (DNA): TGTGCCAGCAGTTTAATTCCAGGGCGAGGAAACACCATATATTTT. It yields the protein CASSLIPGRGNTIYF.

This clone was detected once. The gene calls are TRBV6-2 or TRBV6-3 and TRBJ1-1; D uncertain. The length of the CDR3 is 15 residues. In germline, CDR1 is MNHEY, CDR2 SVGEGT. Trimming took 2 bases from V and 1 from J, leaving 11 bases between them. CDR3 residues: CASSYGLAPNTEAFF. DNA for the CDR3: TGTGCCAGCAGTTACGGTTTGGCACCGAACACTGAAGCTTTCTTT.

The J gene is TRBJ1-1, the V gene TRBV4-3, with D uncertain. Germline V CDR1 and CDR2: LGHNA, YSLEER. The V gene lost 5 bases and the J gene lost 1 base, with 14 bases spanning the gap. The CDR3 covers 15 residues. The CDR3 sequence: CASSFSVAGNTEAFF. CDR3 coding DNA: TGCGCCAGCAGCTTTTCCGTTGCAGGGAACACTGAAGCTTTCTTT.

The chain couples TRBV28 to TRBJ1-2; D perhaps matches TRBD1 (6 bases). CDR1 and CDR2 from the germline V gene are MDHEN and SYDVKM. V was shortened by 9 bases and J by 5 bases, with 13 bases between the two germline ends. The CDR3 extends over 12 amino acids. CDR3: CASLQGYYGYTF. The CDR3 DNA sequence: TGTGCCAGTTTACAGGGTTATTATGGCTACACCTTC.

V gene TRBV11-2 combines with J gene TRBJ2-7; 9 nucleotides match TRBD1. The CDR3 totals 15 residues. Looked up from germline, CDR1 is SGHAT and CDR2 is FQNNGV. J was trimmed by 3 bases and V by 5 bases; bases with no gene match: 8. The DNA for the CDR3 is TGTGCCAGCAGCCCCCCGGGACAGGGCAACTACGAGCAGTACTTC. It specifies CASSPPGQGNYEQYF.

The chain employs TRBV6-1 and TRBJ2-5; D is undetermined. V lost 1 base and J lost 7, with 10 bases in between. The CDR3 length is 13 residues. Looked up from germline, CDR1 is MNHNS and CDR2 is SASEGT. The DNA for the CDR3 is TGTGCCAGCAGTGAAGTCAGCGAAGGGACCCAGTACTTC. Translating gives CASSEVSEGTQYF.

This clone came up a few times. The CDR3 sequence is CASSEVGRRAYEQYF. The CDR3 DNA follows: TGTGCCAGCAGTGAAGTTGGGCGCAGGGCCTACGAGCAGTACTTC. The chain links TRBV6-1 to TRBJ2-7; D might be TRBD1 (5 bases). The CDR3 spans 15 residues. Deletions cut 1 base from V and 2 bases from J, with 12 bases between. Germline V gene sequence: CDR1 MNHNS, CDR2 SASEGT.